The clone carrying this T cell receptor (beta chain) was seen a few times. The CDR3 extends over 12 amino acids. CDR1 and CDR2 from the germline V gene are SQVTM and ANQGSEA. The J segment lost 4 bases and the V segment lost 7 bases, leaving 4 bases of the junction unmatched. TCRdb re-called the RACE reads through MiXCR, storing one row per CDR3 protein. The sample records roughly 100,000 distinct CDR3 sequences, 9% to 15% being singletons. The sample comes from a study of human T cells and chemical hapten exposure. Time point meaning: pre-sensitization, week 0. Treatment described: therapeutic diphenylcyclopropenone sensitization with weekly scalp DPC.

The chain has TRBV29-1 and TRBJ1-2; 9 bases line up with TRBD1. This specimen was whole blood, taken in connection with sensitization to the hapten diphenylcyclopropenone (DPC). The receptor comes from a woman aged 45-60 years with alopecia areata. Some clones in this sample may be carry-over from other donors' samples. In DNA, the CDR3 is TGCAGCGGGGGGACAGGGATCTATGGCTACACCTTC. The encoded protein is CSGGTGIYGYTF.